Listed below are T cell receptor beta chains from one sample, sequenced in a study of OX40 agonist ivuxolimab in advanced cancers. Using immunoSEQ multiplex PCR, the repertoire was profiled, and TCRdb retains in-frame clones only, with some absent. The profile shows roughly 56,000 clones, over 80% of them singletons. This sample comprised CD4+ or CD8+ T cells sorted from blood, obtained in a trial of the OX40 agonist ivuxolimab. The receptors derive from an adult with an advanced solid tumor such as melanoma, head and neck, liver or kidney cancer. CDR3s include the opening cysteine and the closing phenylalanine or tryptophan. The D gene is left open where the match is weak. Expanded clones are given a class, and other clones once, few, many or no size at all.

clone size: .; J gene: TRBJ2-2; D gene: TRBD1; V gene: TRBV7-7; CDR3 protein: CASSQIQGDGELFF; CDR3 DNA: TGTGCTAGCAGCCAGATACAGGGGGACGGGGAGCTGTTTTTT
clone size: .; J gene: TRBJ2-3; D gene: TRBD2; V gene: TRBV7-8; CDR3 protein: CASSLEGLATIADTQYF; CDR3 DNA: TGTGCCAGCAGCTTAGAAGGACTAGCAACCATCGCAGATACGCAGTATTTT
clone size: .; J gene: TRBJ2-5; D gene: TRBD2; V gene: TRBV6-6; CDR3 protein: CASSWGSSGETQYF; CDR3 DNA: TGTGCCAGCAGCTGGGGCTCTAGCGGGGAGACCCAGTACTTC
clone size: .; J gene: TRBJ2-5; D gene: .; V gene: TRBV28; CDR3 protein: CASSLGAPETQYF; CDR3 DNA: TGTGCCAGCAGTTTGGGGGCCCCGGAGACCCAGTACTTC
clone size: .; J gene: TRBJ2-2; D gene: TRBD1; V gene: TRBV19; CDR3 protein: CASNLDRANTGELFF; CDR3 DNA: TGTGCCAGCAATCTGGACAGGGCGAACACCGGGGAGCTGTTTTTT
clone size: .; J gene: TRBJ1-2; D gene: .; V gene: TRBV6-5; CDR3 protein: CASSYSGGPGYTF; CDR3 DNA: TGTGCCAGCAGTTACTCGGGCGGACCCGGCTACACCTTC
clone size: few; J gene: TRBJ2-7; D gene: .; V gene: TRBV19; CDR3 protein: CASSYGVVETYEQYF; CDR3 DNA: TGTGCCAGTAGTTATGGGGTGGTGGAGACCTACGAGCAGTACTTC
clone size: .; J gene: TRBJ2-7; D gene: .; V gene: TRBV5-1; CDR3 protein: CASSLGGKAGEQYF; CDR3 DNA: TGCGCCAGCAGTTTAGGGGGGAAGGCTGGCGAGCAGTACTTC
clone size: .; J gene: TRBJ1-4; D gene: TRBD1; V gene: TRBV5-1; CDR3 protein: CASSSRTGQQEKLFF; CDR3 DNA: TGCGCCAGCAGCAGCCGGACAGGCCAACAGGAAAAACTGTTTTTT
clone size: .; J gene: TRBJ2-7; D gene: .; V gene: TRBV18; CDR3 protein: CASSPGTPPTYEQYF; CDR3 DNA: TGTGCCAGCTCACCTGGGACGCCTCCAACCTACGAGCAGTACTTC
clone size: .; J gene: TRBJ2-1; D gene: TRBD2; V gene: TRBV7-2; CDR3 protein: CASSPGGGSHNEQFF; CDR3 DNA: TGTGCCAGCAGCCCCGGGGGGGGCTCTCACAATGAGCAGTTCTTC
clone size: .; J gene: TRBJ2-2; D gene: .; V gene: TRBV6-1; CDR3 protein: CASNEIRWPGELFF; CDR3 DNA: TGTGCCAGCAACGAAATCCGATGGCCCGGGGAGCTGTTTTTT
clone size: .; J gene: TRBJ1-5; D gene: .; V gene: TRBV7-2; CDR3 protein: CASSPDSWDQPQHF; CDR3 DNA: TGTGCCAGCAGTCCGGACAGTTGGGATCAGCCCCAGCATTTT
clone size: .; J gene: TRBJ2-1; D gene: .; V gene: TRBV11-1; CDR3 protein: CASSHTSGGTGSYNEQFF; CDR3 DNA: TGTGCCAGCAGCCACACATCAGGGGGGACTGGCTCCTACAATGAGCAGTTCTTC
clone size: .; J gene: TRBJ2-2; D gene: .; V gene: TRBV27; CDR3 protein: CASSSHPDSHYTGELFF; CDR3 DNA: TGTGCCAGCAGTTCACACCCGGACAGTCACTATACCGGGGAGCTGTTTTTT
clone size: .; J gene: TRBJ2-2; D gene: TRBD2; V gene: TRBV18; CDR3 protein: CASSPSGTSNTGELFF; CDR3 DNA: TGTGCCAGCTCACCTAGCGGGACTTCGAACACCGGGGAGCTGTTTTTT
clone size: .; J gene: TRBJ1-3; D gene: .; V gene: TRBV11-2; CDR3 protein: CASRQGGSGNTIYF; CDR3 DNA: TGTGCCAGTCGGCAAGGCGGCTCTGGAAACACCATATATTTT
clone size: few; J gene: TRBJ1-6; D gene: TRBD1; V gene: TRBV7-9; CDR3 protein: CASSPTGGNSPLHF; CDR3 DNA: TGTGCCAGCAGCCCGACAGGGGGTAATTCACCCCTCCACTTT
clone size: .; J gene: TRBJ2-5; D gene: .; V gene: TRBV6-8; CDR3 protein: CASSYDGLGAWAPIETQYF; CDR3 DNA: TGTGCCAGCAGTTATGATGGCTTGGGGGCTTGGGCGCCGATAGAGACCCAGTACTTC
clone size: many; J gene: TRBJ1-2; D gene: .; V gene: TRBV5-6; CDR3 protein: CASNYGYTF; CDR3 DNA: TGTGCCAGCAACTATGGCTACACCTTC
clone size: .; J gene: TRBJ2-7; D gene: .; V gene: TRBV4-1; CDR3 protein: CASSQGHGENSYEQYF; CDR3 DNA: TGCGCCAGCAGCCAAGGCCACGGTGAAAACTCCTACGAGCAGTACTTC
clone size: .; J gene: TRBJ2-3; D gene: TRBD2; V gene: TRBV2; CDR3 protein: CASNILGGGSTDTQYF; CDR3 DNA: TGTGCCAGCAATATACTTGGCGGGGGGAGCACAGATACGCAGTATTTT
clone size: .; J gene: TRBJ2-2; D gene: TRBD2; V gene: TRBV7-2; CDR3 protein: CASIPSGGQYTGELFF; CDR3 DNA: TGTGCCAGCATCCCGAGCGGGGGGCAGTACACCGGGGAGCTGTTTTTT
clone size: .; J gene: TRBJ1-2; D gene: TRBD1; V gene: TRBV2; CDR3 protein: CASRTTGTGRRGYTF; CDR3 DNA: TGTGCCAGCAGGACAACCGGGACAGGGAGACGAGGCTACACCTTC
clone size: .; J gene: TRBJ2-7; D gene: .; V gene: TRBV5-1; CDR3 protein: CASSRRAATDEQYF; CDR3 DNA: TGCGCCAGCAGCCGAAGGGCGGCTACCGACGAGCAGTACTTC
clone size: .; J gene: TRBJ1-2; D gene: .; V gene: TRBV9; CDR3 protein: CASSVEAAYGYTF; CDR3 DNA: TGTGCCAGCAGCGTAGAGGCAGCTTATGGCTACACCTTC
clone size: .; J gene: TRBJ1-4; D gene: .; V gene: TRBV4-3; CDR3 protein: CASSPRPGEKLFF; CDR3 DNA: TGCGCCAGCAGCCCGCGGCCGGGGGAAAAACTGTTTTTT
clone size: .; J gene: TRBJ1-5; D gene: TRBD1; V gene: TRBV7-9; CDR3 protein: CASSLDRSNQPQHF; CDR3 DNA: TGTGCCAGCAGCTTGGACAGGTCCAATCAGCCCCAGCATTTT
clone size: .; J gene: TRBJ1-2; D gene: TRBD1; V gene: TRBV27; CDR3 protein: CASSLEGATGYGYTF; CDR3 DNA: TGTGCCAGCAGTTTAGAGGGGGCGACGGGCTATGGCTACACCTTC
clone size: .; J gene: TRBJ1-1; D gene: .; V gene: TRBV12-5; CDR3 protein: CASGLGGSYTEAFF; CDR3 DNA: TGTGCTAGTGGTTTAGGGGGTTCTTACACTGAAGCTTTCTTT
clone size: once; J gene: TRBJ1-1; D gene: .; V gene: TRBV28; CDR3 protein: CASSLTWGNAEAFF; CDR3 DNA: TGTGCCAGCAGTCTTACATGGGGAAACGCTGAAGCTTTCTTT
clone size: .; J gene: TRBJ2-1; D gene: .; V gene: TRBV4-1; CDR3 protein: CASSKLQGKGYNEQFF; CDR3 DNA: TGCGCCAGCAGCAAGCTCCAGGGAAAGGGGTACAATGAGCAGTTCTTC
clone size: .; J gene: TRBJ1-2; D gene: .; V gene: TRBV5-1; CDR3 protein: CASSSSGMGGYTF; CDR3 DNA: TGCGCCAGCAGCTCGTCAGGGATGGGAGGCTACACCTTC
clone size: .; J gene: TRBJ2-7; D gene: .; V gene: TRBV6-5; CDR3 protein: CASRPGQASSYEQYF; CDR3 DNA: TGTGCCAGCAGGCCAGGTCAGGCCTCCTCCTACGAGCAGTACTTC